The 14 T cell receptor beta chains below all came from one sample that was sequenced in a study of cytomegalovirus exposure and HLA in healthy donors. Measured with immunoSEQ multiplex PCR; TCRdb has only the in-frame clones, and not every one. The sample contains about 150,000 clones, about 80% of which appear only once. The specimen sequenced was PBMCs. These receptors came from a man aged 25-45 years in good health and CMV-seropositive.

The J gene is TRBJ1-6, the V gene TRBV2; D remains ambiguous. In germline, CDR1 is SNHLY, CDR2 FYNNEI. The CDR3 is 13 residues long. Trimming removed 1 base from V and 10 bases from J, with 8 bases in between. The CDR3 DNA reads TGTGCCAGCAGTGAAGGGTCAGTGTCACCCCTCCACTTT. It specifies CASSEGSVSPLHF.

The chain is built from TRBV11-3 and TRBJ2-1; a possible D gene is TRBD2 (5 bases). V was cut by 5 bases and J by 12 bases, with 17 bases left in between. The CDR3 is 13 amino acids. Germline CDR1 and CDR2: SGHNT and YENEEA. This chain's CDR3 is CASSPQIGLPQFF. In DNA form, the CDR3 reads TGTGCCAGCAGCCCCCAAATTGGACTTCCGCAGTTCTTC. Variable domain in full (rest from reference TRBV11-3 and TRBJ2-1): EAGVVQSPRYKIIEKKQPVAFWCNPISGHNTLYWYLQNLGQGPELLIRYENEEAVDDSQLPKDRFSAERLKGVDSTLKIQPAELGDSAVYLCASSPQIGLPQFFGPGTRLTVL.

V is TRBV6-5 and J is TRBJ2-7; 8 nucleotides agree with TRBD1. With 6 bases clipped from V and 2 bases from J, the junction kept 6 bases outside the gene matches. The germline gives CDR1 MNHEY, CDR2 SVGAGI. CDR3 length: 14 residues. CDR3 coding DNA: TGTGCCAGCAGCGCCGCACAGGGGGCCTACGAGCAGTACTTC. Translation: CASSAAQGAYEQYF.

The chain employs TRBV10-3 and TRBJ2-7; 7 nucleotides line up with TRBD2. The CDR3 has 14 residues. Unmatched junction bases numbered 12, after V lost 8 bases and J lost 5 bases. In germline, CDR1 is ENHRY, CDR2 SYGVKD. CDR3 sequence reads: CAISPGGGLDEQYF. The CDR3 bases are TGTGCCATCTCTCCTGGGGGGGGTTTAGACGAGCAGTACTTC.

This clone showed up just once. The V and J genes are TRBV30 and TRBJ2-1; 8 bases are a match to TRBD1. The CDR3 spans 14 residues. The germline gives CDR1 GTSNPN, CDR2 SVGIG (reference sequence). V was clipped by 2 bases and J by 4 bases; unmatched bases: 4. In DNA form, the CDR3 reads TGTGCCTGGAGTCGGACAGGGATTTACAATGAGCAGTTCTTC. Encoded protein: CAWSRTGIYNEQFF. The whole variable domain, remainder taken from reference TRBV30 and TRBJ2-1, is SQTIHQWPATLVQPVGSPLSLECTVEGTSNPNLYWYRQAAGRGLQLLFYSVGIGQISSEVPQNLSASRPQDRQFILSSKKLLLSDSGFYLCAWSRTGIYNEQFFGPGTRLTVL.

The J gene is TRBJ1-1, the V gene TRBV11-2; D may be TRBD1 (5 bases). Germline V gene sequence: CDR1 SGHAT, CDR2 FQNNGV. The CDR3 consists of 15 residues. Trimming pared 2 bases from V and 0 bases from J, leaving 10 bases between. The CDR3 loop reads CASSLRGSMNTEAFF. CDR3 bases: TGTGCCAGCAGCTTAAGGGGATCCATGAACACTGAAGCTTTCTTT.

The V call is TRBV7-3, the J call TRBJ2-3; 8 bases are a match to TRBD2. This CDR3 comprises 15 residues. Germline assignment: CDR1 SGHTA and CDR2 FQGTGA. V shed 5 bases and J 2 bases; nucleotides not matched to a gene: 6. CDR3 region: CASSTGRGDTDTQYF. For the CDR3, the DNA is TGTGCCAGCAGCACCGGGCGGGGGGACACAGATACGCAGTATTTT.

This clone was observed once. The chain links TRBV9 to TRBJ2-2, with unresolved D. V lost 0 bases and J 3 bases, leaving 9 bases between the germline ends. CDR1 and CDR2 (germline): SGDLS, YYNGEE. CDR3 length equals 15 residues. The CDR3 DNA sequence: TGTGCCAGCAGCGTAGAACCTATTTACACCGGGGAGCTGTTTTTT. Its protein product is CASSVEPIYTGELFF. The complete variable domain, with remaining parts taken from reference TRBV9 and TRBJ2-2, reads DSGVTQTPKHLITATGQRVTLRCSPRSGDLSVYWYQQSLDQGLQFLIQYYNGEERAKGNILERFSAQQFPDLHSELNLSSLELGDSALYFCASSVEPIYTGELFFGEGSRLTVL.

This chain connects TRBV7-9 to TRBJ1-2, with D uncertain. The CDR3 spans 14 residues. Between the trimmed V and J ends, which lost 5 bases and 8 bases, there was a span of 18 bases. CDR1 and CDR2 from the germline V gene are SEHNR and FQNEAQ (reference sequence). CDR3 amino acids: CASSPRFSVGGYTF. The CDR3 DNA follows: TGTGCCAGCAGCCCGCGTTTTTCGGTGGGCGGCTACACCTTC. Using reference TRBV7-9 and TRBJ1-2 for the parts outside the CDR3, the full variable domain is DTGVSQNPRHKITKRGQNVTFRCDPISEHNRLYWYRQTLGQGPEFLTYFQNEAQLEKSRLLSDRFSAERPKGSFSTLEIQRTEQGDSAMYLCASSPRFSVGGYTFGSGTRLTVV.

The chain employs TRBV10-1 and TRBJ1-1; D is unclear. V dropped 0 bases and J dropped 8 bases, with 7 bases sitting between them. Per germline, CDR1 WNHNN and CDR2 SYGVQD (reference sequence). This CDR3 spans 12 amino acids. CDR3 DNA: TGCGCCAGCAGTGAGTCTGGAGTAGAAGCTTTCTTT. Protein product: CASSESGVEAFF.

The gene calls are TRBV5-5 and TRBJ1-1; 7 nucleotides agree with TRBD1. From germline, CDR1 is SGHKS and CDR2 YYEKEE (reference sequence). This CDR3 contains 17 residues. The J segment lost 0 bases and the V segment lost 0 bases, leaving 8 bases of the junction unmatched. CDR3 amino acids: CASSLGTGALVNTEAFF. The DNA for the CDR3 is TGTGCCAGCAGCTTGGGAACAGGGGCGTTAGTGAACACTGAAGCTTTCTTT.

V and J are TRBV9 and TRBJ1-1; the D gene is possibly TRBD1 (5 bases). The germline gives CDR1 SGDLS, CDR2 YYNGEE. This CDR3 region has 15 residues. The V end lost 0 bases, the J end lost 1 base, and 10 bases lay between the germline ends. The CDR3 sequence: CASSVDGRGNTEAFF. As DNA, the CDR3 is TGTGCCAGCAGCGTAGACGGGAGGGGGAACACTGAAGCTTTCTTT.

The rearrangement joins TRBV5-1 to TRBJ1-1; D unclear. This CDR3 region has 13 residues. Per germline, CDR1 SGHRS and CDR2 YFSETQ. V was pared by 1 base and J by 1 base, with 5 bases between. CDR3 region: CASSLRGNTEAFF. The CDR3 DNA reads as TGCGCCAGCAGCTTGCGGGGGAACACTGAAGCTTTCTTT.

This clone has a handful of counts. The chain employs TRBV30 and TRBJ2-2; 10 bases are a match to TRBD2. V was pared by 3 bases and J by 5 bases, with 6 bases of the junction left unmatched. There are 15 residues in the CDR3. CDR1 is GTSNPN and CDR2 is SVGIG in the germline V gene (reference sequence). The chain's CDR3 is CAWSSSGSGTGELFF. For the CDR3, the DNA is TGTGCCTGGAGCTCTAGCGGGAGCGGGACCGGGGAGCTGTTTTTT.